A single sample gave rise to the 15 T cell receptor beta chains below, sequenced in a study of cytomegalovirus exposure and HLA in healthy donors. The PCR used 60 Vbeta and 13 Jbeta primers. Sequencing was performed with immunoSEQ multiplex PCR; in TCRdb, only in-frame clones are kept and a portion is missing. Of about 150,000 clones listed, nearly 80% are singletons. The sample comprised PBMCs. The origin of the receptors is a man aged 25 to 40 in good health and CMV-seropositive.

CDR3 nucleotides: TGTGCCAGCAGTTTAGCAGGGTATAATTCACCCCTCCACTTT. As protein: CASSLAGYNSPLHF. J is TRBJ1-6 and V is TRBV5-6; a weak D match, TRBD1 (5 bases). The CDR3 runs 14 residues. The V and J ends lost 5 bases and 4 bases respectively, with 10 bases between them. Germline assignment: CDR1 SGHDT and CDR2 YYEEEE.

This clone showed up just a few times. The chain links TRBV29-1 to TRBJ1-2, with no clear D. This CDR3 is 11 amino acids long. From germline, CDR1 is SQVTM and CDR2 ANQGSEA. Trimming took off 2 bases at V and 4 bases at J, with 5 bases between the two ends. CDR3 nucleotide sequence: TGCAGCGTTGAAAGGAGCTATGGCTACACCTTC. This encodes CSVERSYGYTF.

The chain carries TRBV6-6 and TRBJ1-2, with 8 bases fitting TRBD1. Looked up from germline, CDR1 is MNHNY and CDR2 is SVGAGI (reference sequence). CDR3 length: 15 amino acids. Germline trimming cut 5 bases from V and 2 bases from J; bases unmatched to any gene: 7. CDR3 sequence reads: CASSTWRQGNYGYTF. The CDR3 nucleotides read TGTGCCAGCAGTACCTGGCGACAGGGGAACTATGGCTACACCTTC.

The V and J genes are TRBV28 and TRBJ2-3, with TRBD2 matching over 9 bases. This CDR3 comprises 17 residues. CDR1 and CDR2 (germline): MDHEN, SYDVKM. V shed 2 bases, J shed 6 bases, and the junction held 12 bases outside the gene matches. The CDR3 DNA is TGTGCCAGCAGTTTAGTTGCGGGAGGGTCAGATGGGGATACGCAGTATTTT. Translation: CASSLVAGGSDGDTQYF.

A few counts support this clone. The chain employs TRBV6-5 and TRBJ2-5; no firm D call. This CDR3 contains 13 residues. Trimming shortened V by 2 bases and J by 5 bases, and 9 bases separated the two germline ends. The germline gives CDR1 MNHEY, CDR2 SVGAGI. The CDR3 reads CASSYRLRETQYF. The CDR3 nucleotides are TGTGCCAGCAGTTACCGGCTGCGGGAGACCCAGTACTTC.

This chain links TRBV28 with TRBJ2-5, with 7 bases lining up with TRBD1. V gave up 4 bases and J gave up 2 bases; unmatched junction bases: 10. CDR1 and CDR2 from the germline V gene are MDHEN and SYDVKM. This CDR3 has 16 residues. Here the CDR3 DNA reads TGTGCCAGCAGTTCGTCTTTGGACAGGCGACAAGAGACCCAGTACTTC. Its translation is CASSSSLDRRQETQYF.

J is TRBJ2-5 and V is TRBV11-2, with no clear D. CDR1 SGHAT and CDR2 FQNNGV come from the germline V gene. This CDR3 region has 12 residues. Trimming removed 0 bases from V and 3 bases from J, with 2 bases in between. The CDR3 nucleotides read TGTGCCAGCAGCTTAGATAAAGAGACCCAGTACTTC. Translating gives CASSLDKETQYF.

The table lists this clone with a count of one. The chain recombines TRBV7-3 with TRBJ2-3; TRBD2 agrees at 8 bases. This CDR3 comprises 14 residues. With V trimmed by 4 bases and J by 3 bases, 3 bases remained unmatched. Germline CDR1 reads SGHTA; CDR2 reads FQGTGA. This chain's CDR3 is CASSSLAGTDTQYF. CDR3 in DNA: TGTGCCAGCAGCTCGTTAGCGGGAACAGATACGCAGTATTTT.

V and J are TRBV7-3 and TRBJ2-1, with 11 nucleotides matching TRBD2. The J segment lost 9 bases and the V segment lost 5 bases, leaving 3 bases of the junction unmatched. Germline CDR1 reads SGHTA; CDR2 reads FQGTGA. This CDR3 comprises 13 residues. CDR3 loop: CASSKLAGVEQFF. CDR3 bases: TGTGCCAGCAGCAAACTAGCGGGAGTTGAGCAGTTCTTC.

CDR3 protein: CASSKQDRGGQPQHF. The DNA for the CDR3 is TGTGCCAGCAGTAAACAGGACAGGGGTGGCCAGCCCCAGCATTTT. The rearrangement links TRBV28 to TRBJ1-5; TRBD1 matches at 9 bases. The CDR3 has 15 residues. V lost 5 bases, J lost 7 bases, and 9 bases stayed unmatched. Germline values: CDR1 MDHEN, CDR2 SYDVKM.

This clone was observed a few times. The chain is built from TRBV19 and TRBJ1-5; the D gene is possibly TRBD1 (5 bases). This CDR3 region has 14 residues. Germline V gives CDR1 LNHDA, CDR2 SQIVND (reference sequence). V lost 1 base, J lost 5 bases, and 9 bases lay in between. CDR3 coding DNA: TGTGCCAGTAGTATAGGCAGGGAATATCAGCCCCAGCATTTT. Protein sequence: CASSIGREYQPQHF.

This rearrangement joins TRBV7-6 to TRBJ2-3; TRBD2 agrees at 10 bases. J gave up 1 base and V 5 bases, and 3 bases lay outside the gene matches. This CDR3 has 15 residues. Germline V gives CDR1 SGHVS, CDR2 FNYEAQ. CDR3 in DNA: TGTGCCAGCAGCGCCACTAGCGGGGGCACAGATACGCAGTATTTT. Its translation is CASSATSGGTDTQYF.

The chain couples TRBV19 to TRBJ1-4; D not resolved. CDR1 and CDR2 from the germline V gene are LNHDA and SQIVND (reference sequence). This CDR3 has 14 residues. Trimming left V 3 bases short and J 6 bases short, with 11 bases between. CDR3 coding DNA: TGTGCCAGTAGTATGCTCGAACGGGATGAAAAACTGTTTTTT. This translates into CASSMLERDEKLFF. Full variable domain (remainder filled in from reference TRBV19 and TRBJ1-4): DGGITQSPKYLFRKEGQNVTLSCEQNLNHDAMYWYRQDPGQGLRLIYYSQIVNDFQKGDIAEGYSVSREKKESFPLTVTSAQKNPTAFYLCASSMLERDEKLFFGSGTQLSVL.

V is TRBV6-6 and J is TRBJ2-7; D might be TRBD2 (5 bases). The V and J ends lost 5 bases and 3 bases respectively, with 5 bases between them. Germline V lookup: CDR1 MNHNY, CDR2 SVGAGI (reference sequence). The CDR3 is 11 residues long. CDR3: CASSRGYEQYF. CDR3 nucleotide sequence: TGTGCCAGCAGTCGGGGCTACGAGCAGTACTTC.

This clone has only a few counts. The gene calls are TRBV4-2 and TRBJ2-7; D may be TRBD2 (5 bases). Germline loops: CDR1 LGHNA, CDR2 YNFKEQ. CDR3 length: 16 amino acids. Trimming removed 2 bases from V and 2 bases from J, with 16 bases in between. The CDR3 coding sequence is TGTGCCAGCAGCCAAAGAAGCGGCAACCATCCCTACGAGCAGTACTTC. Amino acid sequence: CASSQRSGNHPYEQYF.